This T cell receptor (beta chain) was profiled in a study of blood T cells in healthy people across ages (dated by TCRdb to 2015 to 2017). In terms of the full investigation: In model experiments, template switching captured about one uniquely barcoded TCR beta cDNA molecule for every two T cells. Using the same blood draw, the study looked at two additional independent replicas of 1 million unique cDNA reads for two donors, one aged 18 to 29 and the other aged 80 or older. Donors of different ages were randomly distributed across sequencing lanes to avoid experimental bias. The donors were split into four age groups: young (average around 15 years), middle-aged (around 37), aged (approximately 60) and long-lived (over 75). Age-related changes in TCR beta repertoire diversity were measured in the study by deep sequencing normalized with unique cDNA molecular identifiers. General study outcomes and caveats: There was a strong correlation between observed TCR beta diversity and the percentage of naive T cells measured by flow cytometry. Since profiling was done on bulk unsorted PBMCs, naive and antigen-experienced compartments could not be conclusively compared. Compared with the aged group, more naive CD4+ T cells, fewer expanded clones and increased TCR diversity were shown by the long-lived group, suggesting age selection. Observed TCR beta diversity per million T cells fell roughly linearly with age, and a significant reduction was already apparent by age around 40. Donor CMV infection status was unknown, potentially confounding age-related changes in expanded clonotypes. Estimates of total diversity based on one million sequenced T cells were considered lower bounds and underestimates.

Systemically healthy Caucasian individuals from Russia, 39 in total and aged about 6 to 95 years, were included as donors. Ten milliliters of peripheral blood were drawn from each donor into EDTA-treated Vacutainer tubes. Ficoll-Paque density-gradient centrifugation was used to isolate PBMCs, with at least 6 million per sample. Trizol reagent was used to extract total RNA from the PBMCs, yielding at least 6 micrograms per sample. Naive CD45RAhigh/CD27high T cell percentages were measured by flow cytometry on a PBMC aliquot from every donor. A note on this clonotype: Its antigen target is currently unknown. No much larger clone exists at a distance of one base, and base qualities are not known.

The library was generated by 5' RACE. The sequencing machine was an Illumina HiSeq 2500. A second PCR of about 6 to 12 cycles was run with a J-beta primer mix and a sample-barcoded 5' primer. A template-switch 5' adaptor carrying 12 random nucleotides introduced a unique molecular identifier onto each TCR beta cDNA molecule. Each sample yielded at least 2.5 million CDR3-containing paired-end reads. First-strand cDNA synthesis was performed from all RNA using the Mint cDNA synthesis kit, with priming by a TRBC-specific oligonucleotide. Following uracil-DNA glycosylase treatment, a first 18-cycle PCR with universal primers M1SS and BC2_uni_R was performed on all cDNA. As for how the authors treated the data: For normalization, 1 million high-quality reads, each with a distinct molecular identifier, were randomly selected from each sample. Instead of being binned into consensus sequences, reads with shared molecular identifiers were discarded. MiTCR, with a Q25 quality threshold and the strictest error-elimination algorithm, was used for CDR3 identification, clonotype clustering and error correction. A nonparametric unseen species model with Euler transformation was used to estimate a lower bound on total TCR beta diversity. The raw public data were reprocessed by TCRdb itself: fastp quality trimming at Q25, MiXCR clonotype calling, in-frame beta chains only. Rows with a matching CDR3 protein are joined into one entry that keeps the most common DNA and genes. These V and J calls derive from TCRdb rather than the authors' analysis. The sample table contains roughly 2 million distinct CDR3 sequences; only one count was recorded for around half of them. Over 2% of the sample is held by the ten biggest clonotypes.

The CDR3 runs 12 amino acids, cysteine and phenylalanine included. Kept here is only the CDR3 DNA, which spans 36 bases and is read in frame from base 1. According to the germline V gene (reference sequence), CDR1 reads LGHDT and CDR2 reads YNNKEL. Rearrangement joined TRBV3-1 to TRBJ2-5, with no confidently assigned D gene. TRBJ2-7 matches the DNA end more closely, so the J call is doubtful. The TCR comes from a woman aged 40 to 50 in good health. The sequenced material came from blood. The CDR3 region: CASRSGSREQYF. The DNA is TGTGCCAGCCGATCCGGTAGCCGCGAGCAGTACTTC.